The rows below give T cell receptor beta chains drawn from one sample of a study of blood T cell repertoires in COVID-19. Produced via immunoSEQ multiplex PCR; TCRdb's table is partial and in-frame only. The data show about 280,000 clones, roughly 90% seen once. The source material was PBMCs or T cells enriched from blood (not recorded which). These receptors all come from a middle-aged man who had been exposed to COVID-19. The CDR3 runs from the conserved cysteine through the conserved F or W. D genes are given only for firm matches. Some rows have no size entry. The others give once, few or many, or a class for an expanded clone.

once,TRBV4-3,TRBJ1-4,NA,TGCGCCAGCAGCCAAGGGGATCTACCGGGAAATGAAAAACTGTTTTTT,CASSQGDLPGNEKLFF
NA,TRBV7-9,TRBJ2-1,TRBD2,TGTGCCAGCAGCACCCCTGAAAGCGGGAATTTCAATGAGCAGTTCTTC,CASSTPESGNFNEQFF
NA,TRBV10-3,TRBJ2-2,NA,TGTGCCATCAGTGAGGAGACCGGGGAGCTGTTTTTT,CAISEETGELFF
NA,TRBV19,TRBJ2-2,TRBD2,TGTGCCAGTGTGAAGACTAGCGGGAGTTACACCGGGGAGCTGTTTTTT,CASVKTSGSYTGELFF
NA,TRBV5-1,TRBJ1-1,NA,TGCGCCAGCAGCTTGGAGTTGGGACTCACTGAAGCTTTCTTT,CASSLELGLTEAFF
NA,TRBV19,TRBJ1-2,NA,TGTGCCAGTAGCCCCCAGGCGTCGAAGGATGGCTACACCTTC,CASSPQASKDGYTF
NA,TRBV28,TRBJ1-4,NA,TGTGCCAGCAGGACCGTCCAGGCTAATGAAAAACTGTTTTTT,CASRTVQANEKLFF
NA,TRBV5-4,TRBJ2-7,NA,TGTGCCAGCAGCTTGGTAGACAACTCCTACGAGCAGTACTTC,CASSLVDNSYEQYF
NA,TRBV10-3,TRBJ1-3,NA,TGTGCCATCAGTGAGTCGTTGAGTGGTGGAAACACCATATATTTT,CAISESLSGGNTIYF
NA,TRBV24-1,TRBJ1-1,NA,TGTGCCACCAGTGACCGGCGGGGGGGGAACACTGAAGCTTTCTTT,CATSDRRGGNTEAFF
NA,TRBV5-3,TRBJ2-1,NA,TGTGCCAGACGAGGAATGGGAGCTTCGAGCTCCTACAATGAGCAGTTCTTC,CARRGMGASSSYNEQFF
NA,TRBV7-9,TRBJ1-2,NA,TGTGCCAGCAGCGCCGGGACAACCGGCTACACCTTC,CASSAGTTGYTF
NA,TRBV19,TRBJ2-3,NA,TGTGCCAGTTCCGCGGCAGGGGCTTGGGATACGCAGTATTTT,CASSAAGAWDTQYF
NA,TRBV6-2/TRBV6-3,TRBJ2-7,TRBD2,TGTGCCAGCAGTTATAGGGGGACTAGCGGGAAGAACTACGAGCAGTACTTC,CASSYRGTSGKNYEQYF
few,TRBV7-9,TRBJ2-5,TRBD1,TGTGCCAGCAGCCTCGGGGACAGGGTCAACCAAGAGACCCAGTACTTC,CASSLGDRVNQETQYF
NA,TRBV5-4,TRBJ1-3,TRBD1,TGTGCCAGCAGCTTCTCAGGGGGCTCTGGAAACACCATATATTTT,CASSFSGGSGNTIYF
NA,TRBV28,TRBJ2-7,TRBD1,TGTGCCAGCAGTGAAGTAACAGGGGAACCAGGCTCCTACGAGCAGTACTTC,CASSEVTGEPGSYEQYF
NA,TRBV5-6,TRBJ2-4,NA,TGTGCCAGCAGCTCGCCCTCGGGGGTGGGTGGAAACATTCAGTACTTC,CASSSPSGVGGNIQYF
NA,TRBV19,TRBJ1-1,NA,TGTGCCAGTACCTCAGGGGAGCGCACTGAAGCTTTCTTT,CASTSGERTEAFF
NA,TRBV12-5,TRBJ2-3,TRBD2,TGTGCTAGTGGTTTTAGTCTTGGTCCCCACGGGAGGGAGTCTACAGATACGCAGTATTTT,CASGFSLGPHGRESTDTQYF
NA,TRBV15,TRBJ1-4,TRBD1,TGTGCCACCAGCAAGACAGGGGGCGGGGAAAAACTGTTTTTT,CATSKTGGGEKLFF
many,TRBV19,TRBJ1-5,NA,TGTGCCAGTAGGAATACTCGGAATCAGCCCCAGCATTTT,CASRNTRNQPQHF